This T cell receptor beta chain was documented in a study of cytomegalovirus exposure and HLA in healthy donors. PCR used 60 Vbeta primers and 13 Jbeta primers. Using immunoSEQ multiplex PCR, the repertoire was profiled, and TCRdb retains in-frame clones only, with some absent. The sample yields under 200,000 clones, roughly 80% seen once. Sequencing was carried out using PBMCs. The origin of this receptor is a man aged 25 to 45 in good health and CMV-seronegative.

CDR3 sequence (DNA): TGCGCCAGCAGCGCGGGGACGTTAGGAAGGAATGAGCAGTTCTTC. It is translated as CASSAGTLGRNEQFF. The chain combines TRBV5-1 with TRBJ2-1, with D maybe TRBD2 (6 bases). With 4 bases removed from V and 7 bases from J, the gap between germline ends came to 18 bases. The CDR3 has 15 amino acids. Germline V gene lookup returns CDR1 SGHRS and CDR2 YFSETQ.